This paragraph covers one T cell receptor beta chain sequence. The target antigen is unknown. This sample is drawn from a study of cytomegalovirus exposure and HLA in healthy donors. These donors, healthy bone marrow donors, were studied. Findings and limits, study-wide: The likely origin of a cluster of highly shared sequence variants was a sequencing artifact. Among the most significant clusters, several appeared linked to common viral pathogens in a later analysis.

Primers for the PCR totalled 60 Vbeta and 13 Jbeta. Original processing notes: An analysis that came later counted 73 million or so unique TCR beta chains, around 12 million shared. Libraries were prepared by immunoSEQ multiplex PCR; TCRdb keeps only in-frame clonotypes and omits some of them. D and trimming were read from the DNA, whereas the V and J calls and clone size are those reported in that table. The table lists 130,000 or so clones. Sample: PBMCs. The receptor comes from a woman in her fifties or sixties in good health and CMV-seronegative.

The CDR3 here is CASSPDVGRGHEQYF. CDR3 nucleotides: TGCGCCAGCAGCCCAGACGTAGGCAGGGGTCACGAGCAGTACTTC. The genes are TRBV5-1 and TRBJ2-7; tentative D call: TRBD1 (6 bases). Trimming removed 4 bases at V and 5 bases at J, with 19 bases between. The CDR3 totals 15 residues. Germline-derived CDR1 and CDR2 are SGHRS and YFSETQ.